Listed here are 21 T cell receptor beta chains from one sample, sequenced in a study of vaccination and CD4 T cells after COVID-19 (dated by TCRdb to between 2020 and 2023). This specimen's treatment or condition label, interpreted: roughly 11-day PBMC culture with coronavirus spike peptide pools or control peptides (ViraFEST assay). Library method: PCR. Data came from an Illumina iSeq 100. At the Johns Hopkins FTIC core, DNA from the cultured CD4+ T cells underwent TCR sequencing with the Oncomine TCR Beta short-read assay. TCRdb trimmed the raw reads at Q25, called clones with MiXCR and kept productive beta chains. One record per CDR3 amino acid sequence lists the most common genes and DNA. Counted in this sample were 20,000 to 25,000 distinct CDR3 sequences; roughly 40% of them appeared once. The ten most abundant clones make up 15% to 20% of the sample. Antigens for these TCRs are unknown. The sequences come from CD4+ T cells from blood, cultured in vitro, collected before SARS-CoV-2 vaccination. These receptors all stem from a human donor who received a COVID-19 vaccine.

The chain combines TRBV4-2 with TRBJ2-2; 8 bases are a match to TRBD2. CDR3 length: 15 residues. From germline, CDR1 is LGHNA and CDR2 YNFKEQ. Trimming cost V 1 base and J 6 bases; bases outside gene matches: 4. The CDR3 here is CASSQGASGPGELFF. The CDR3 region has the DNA TGTGCCAGCAGCCAAGGCGCTAGCGGGCCCGGGGAGCTGTTTTTT.

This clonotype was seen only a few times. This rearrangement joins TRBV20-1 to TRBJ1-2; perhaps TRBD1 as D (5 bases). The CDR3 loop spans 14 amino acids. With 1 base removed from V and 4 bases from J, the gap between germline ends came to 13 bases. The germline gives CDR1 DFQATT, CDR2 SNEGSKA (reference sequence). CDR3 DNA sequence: TGCAGTGCTAGAGGAGGGGAAGGGGCCTATGGCTACACCTTC. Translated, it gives CSARGGEGAYGYTF.

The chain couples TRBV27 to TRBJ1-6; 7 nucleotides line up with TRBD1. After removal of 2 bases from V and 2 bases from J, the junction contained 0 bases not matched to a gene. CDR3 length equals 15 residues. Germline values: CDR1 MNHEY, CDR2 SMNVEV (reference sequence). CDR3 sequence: CASSLQGAYNSPLHF. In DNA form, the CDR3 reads TGTGCCAGCAGTTTACAGGGGGCCTATAATTCACCCCTCCACTTT.

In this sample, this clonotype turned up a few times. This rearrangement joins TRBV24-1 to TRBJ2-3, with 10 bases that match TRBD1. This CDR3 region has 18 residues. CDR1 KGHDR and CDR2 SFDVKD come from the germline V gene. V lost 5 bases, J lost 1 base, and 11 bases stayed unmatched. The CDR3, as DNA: TGTGCCACCAGTGCCCCAACTCGACAGGGGGCGGGCACAGATACGCAGTATTTT. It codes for CATSAPTRQGAGTDTQYF.

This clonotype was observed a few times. The CDR3 sequence is CASSSAGRGGGSTDTQYF. The CDR3 DNA is TGCGCCAGCAGCTCCGCGGGGAGGGGCGGGGGGAGCACAGATACGCAGTATTTT. The chain combines TRBV5-1 with TRBJ2-3; 8 bases are shared with TRBD2. CDR3 length: 18 residues. V lost 3 bases and J lost 0; bases outside the gene matches: 12. Germline CDR1 SGHRS, CDR2 YFSETQ.

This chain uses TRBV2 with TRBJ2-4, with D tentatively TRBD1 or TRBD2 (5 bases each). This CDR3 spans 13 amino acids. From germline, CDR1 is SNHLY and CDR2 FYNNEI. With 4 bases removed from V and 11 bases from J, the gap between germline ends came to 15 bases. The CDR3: CASSVTGRGVQYF. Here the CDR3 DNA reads TGTGCCAGCAGTGTCACCGGACGGGGCGTTCAGTACTTC.

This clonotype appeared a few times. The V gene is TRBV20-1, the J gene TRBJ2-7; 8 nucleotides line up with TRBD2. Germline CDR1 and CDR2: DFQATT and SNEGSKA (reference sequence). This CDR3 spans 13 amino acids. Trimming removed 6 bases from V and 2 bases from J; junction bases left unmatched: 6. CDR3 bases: TGCAGTGCGATCTATAGCGGGACCTACGAGCAGTACTTC. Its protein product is CSAIYSGTYEQYF.

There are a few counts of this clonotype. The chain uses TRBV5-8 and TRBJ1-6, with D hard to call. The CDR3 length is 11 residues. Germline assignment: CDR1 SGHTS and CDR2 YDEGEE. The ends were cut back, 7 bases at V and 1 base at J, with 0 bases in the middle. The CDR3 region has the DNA TGTGCCAGCTCCTATAATTCACCCCTCCACTTT. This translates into CASSYNSPLHF. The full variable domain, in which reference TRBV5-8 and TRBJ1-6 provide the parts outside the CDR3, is EAGVTQSPTHLIKTRGQQATLRCSPISGHTSVYWYQQALGLGLQFLLWYDEGEERNRGNFPPRFSGRQFPNYSSELNVNALELEDSALYLCASSYNSPLHFGNGTRLTVT.

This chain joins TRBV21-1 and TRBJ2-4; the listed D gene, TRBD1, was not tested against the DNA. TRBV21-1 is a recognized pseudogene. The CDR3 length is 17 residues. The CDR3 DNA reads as TGTGCCAGCAGCAAACCCCGGGACAGGGAGACCAAAAACATTCAGTACTTC. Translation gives CASSKPRDRETKNIQYF.

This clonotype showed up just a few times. Here the CDR3 DNA reads TGTGCCAGCAGCTCTGCGACAGTTCACACCCTCTATGGCTACACCTTC. It encodes CASSSATVHTLYGYTF. V gene TRBV21-1 combines with J gene TRBJ1-2; TRBD1 is taken as the D call from the table, unchecked against the DNA. TRBV21-1 is given as a pseudogene. The CDR3 length is 16 residues.

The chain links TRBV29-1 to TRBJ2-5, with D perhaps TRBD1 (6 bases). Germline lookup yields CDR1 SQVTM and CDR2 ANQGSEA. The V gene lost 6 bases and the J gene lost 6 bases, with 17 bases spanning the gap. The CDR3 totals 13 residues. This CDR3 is CSVQNRVSKTQYF. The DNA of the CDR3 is TGCAGCGTCCAAAACAGGGTGTCGAAGACCCAGTACTTC.

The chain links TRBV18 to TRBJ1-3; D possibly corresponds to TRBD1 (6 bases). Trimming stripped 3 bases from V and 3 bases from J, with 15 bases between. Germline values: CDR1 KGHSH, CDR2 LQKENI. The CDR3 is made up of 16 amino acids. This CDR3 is CASSPGSQGRGNTIYF. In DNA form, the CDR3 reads TGTGCCAGCTCACCGGGATCACAGGGTCGTGGAAACACCATATATTTT.

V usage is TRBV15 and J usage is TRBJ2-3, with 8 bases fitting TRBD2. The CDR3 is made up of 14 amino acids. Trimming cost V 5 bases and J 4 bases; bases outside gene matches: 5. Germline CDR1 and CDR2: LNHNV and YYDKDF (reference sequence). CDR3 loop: CATSLGLEADTQYF. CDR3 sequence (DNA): TGTGCCACCAGCTTGGGACTAGAGGCAGATACGCAGTATTTT.

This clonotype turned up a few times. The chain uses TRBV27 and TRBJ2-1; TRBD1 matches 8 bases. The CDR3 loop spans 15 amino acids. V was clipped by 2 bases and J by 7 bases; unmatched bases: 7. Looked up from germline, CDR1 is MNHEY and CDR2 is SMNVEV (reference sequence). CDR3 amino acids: CASSLVQGVGNEQFF. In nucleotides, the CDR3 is TGTGCCAGCAGTTTAGTACAGGGGGTAGGAAATGAGCAGTTCTTC.

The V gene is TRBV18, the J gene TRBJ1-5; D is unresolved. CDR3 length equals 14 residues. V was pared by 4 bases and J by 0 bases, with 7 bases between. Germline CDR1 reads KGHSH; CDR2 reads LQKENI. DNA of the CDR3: TGTGCCAGCTCACTGACGGATAGCAATCAGCCCCAGCATTTT. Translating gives CASSLTDSNQPQHF.

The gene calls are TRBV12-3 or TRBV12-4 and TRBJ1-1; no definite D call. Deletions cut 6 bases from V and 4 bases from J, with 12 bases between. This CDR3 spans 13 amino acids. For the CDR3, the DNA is TGTGCCAGCAGAATAGTAGGGAGCACTGAAGCTTTCTTT. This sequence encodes CASRIVGSTEAFF.

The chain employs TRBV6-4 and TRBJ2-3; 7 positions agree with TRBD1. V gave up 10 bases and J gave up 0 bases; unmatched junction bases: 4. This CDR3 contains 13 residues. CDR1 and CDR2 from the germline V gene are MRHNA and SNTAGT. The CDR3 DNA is TGTGCCACCGGACAGGAGAGCACAGATACGCAGTATTTT. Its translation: CATGQESTDTQYF.

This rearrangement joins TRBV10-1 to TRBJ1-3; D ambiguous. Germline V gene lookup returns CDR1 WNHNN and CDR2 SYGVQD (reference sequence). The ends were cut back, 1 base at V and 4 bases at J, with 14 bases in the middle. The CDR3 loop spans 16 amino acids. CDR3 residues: CASSELPTPVGNTIYF. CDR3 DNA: TGCGCCAGCAGTGAGTTGCCGACGCCGGTCGGAAACACCATATATTTT.

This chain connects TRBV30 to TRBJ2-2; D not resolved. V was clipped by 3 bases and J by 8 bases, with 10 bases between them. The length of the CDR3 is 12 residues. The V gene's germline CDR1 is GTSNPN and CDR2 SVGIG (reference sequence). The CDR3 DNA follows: TGTGCCTGGAGCCCCCCCATGGGGGAGCTGTTTTTT. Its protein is CAWSPPMGELFF.

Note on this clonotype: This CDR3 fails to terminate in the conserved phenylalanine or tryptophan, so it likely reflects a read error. The CDR3 DNA reads as TGTGCCAGCAGCATGACCACTGAAGCTTTCTAT. It codes for CASSMTTEAFY. The V call is TRBV2, the J call TRBJ1-1, with unresolved D. The CDR3 totals 11 residues. Trimming cost V 6 bases and J 4 bases, with 6 bases left between them. Germline assignment: CDR1 SNHLY and CDR2 FYNNEI.

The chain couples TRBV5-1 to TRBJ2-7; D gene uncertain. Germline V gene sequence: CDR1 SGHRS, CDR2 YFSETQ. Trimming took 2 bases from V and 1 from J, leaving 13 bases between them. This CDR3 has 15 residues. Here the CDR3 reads CASSLNAGSSYEQYF. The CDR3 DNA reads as TGCGCCAGCAGCTTAAACGCCGGCAGTTCCTACGAGCAGTACTTC.